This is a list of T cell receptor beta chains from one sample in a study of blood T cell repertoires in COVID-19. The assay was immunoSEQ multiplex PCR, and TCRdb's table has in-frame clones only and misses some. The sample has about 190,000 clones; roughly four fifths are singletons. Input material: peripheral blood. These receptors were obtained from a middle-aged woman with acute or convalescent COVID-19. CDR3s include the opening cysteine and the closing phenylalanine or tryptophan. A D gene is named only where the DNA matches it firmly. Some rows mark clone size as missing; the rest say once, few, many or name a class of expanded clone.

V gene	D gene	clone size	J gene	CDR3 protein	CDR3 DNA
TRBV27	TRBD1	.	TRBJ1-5	CASRWTGASNQPQHF	TGTGCCAGCAGGTGGACAGGGGCAAGCAATCAGCCCCAGCATTTT
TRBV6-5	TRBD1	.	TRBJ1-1	CASRGTGGPNTEAFF	TGTGCCAGCAGGGGGACAGGGGGCCCGAACACTGAAGCTTTCTTT
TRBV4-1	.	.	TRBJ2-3	CASSQDIGGPSTDTQYF	TGCGCCAGCAGCCAAGATATCGGGGGGCCTAGCACAGATACGCAGTATTTT
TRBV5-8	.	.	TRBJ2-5	CASSFVGFPETQYF	TGTGCCAGCAGCTTTGTCGGTTTCCCAGAGACCCAGTACTTC
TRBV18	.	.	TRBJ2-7	CASSPLTYEQYF	TGTGCCAGCTCACCACTAACCTACGAGCAGTACTTC
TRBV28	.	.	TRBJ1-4	CASSFPSSDATNEKLFF	TGTGCCAGCAGTTTTCCTTCCAGCGATGCAACTAATGAAAAACTGTTTTTT
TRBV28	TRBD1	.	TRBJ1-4	CAITPAGTGAEKLFF	TGTGCCATTACACCGGCCGGGACAGGGGCAGAAAAACTGTTTTTT
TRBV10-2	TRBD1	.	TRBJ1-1	CASSDIRGHTFF	TGCGCCAGCAGTGATATCAGGGGGCATACTTTCTTT
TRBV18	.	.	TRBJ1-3	CASSPQGPGNTIYF	TGTGCCAGCTCACCCCAGGGTCCCGGAAACACCATATATTTT
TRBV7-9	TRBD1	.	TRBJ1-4	CASSLVLQGLNEKLFF	TGTGCCAGCAGCTTAGTTCTACAGGGGCTTAATGAAAAACTGTTTTTT
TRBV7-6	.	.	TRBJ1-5	CASSPGVGFSNQPQHF	TGTGCCAGCAGCCCGGGAGTAGGGTTCAGCAATCAGCCCCAGCATTTT
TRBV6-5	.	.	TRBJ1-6	CASSPGYNSPLHF	TGTGCCAGCAGCCCGGGATATAATTCACCCCTCCACTTT
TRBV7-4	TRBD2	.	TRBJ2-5	CASSSGLAGAQETQYF	TGTGCCAGCAGCTCGGGACTAGCGGGAGCCCAAGAGACCCAGTACTTC
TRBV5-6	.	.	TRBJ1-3	CASSFREASGNTIYF	TGTGCCAGCAGCTTCCGGGAGGCCTCTGGAAACACCATATATTTT
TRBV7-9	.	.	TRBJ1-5	CASSLSEGGDQPQHF	TGTGCCAGCAGCTTAAGTGAAGGGGGGGATCAGCCCCAGCATTTT
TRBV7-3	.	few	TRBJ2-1	CASSLGTPTYNEQFF	TGTGCCAGCAGCCTTGGGACACCTACCTACAATGAGCAGTTCTTC
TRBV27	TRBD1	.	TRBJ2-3	CASSPRQGPATSPSTDTQYF	TGTGCCAGCAGTCCCCGACAGGGACCAGCCACATCCCCATCCACAGATACGCAGTATTTT
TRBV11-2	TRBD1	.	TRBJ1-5	CASSPDRVGNQPQHF	TGTGCCAGCAGCCCAGACAGGGTGGGCAATCAGCCCCAGCATTTT
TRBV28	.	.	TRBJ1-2	CASSPLEALRNYGYTF	TGTGCCAGCAGTCCCCTGGAGGCGCTGAGGAACTATGGCTACACCTTC
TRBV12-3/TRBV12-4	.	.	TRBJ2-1	CASSLASSREQFF	TGTGCCAGCAGTTTAGCTTCCTCGAGAGAGCAGTTCTTC
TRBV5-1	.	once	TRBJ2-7	CASSLVGGSSYEQYF	TGCGCCAGCAGCTTGGTCGGTGGGAGCTCCTACGAGCAGTACTTC
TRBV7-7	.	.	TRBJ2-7	CASSMGGTYEQYF	TGTGCCAGCAGCATGGGGGGTACCTACGAGCAGTACTTC
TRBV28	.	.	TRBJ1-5	CASSLRTTGNQPQHF	TGTGCCAGCAGTTTAAGGACAACGGGCAATCAGCCCCAGCATTTT
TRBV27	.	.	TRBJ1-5	CASSLLRNQPQHF	TGTGCCAGCAGTTTGTTGAGAAATCAGCCCCAGCATTTT
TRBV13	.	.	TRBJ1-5	CASSLTGGHQPQHF	TGTGCCAGCAGCTTAACGGGGGGACATCAGCCCCAGCATTTT
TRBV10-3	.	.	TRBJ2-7	CAIKGRGYEQYF	TGTGCCATCAAGGGGAGGGGGTACGAGCAGTACTTC
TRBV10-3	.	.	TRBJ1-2	CAISESADPTPEGYGYTF	TGTGCCATCAGTGAGTCAGCGGACCCTACACCCGAGGGCTATGGCTACACCTTC
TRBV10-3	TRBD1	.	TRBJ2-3	CAISGDSDTQYF	TGTGCCATCAGTGGGGACAGCGATACGCAGTATTTT
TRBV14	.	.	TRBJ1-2	CASSQDRDGNYGYTF	TGTGCCAGCAGCCAAGATCGAGACGGGAACTATGGCTACACCTTC
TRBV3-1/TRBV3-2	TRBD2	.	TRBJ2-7	CASTRGLAPYEQYF	TGTGCCAGCACCCGGGGACTAGCGCCTTACGAGCAGTACTTC
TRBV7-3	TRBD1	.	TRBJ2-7	CASSLSPRGMGSYYEQYF	TGTGCCAGCAGCTTAAGTCCCAGGGGGATGGGGTCGTACTACGAGCAGTACTTC
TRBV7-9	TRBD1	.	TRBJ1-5	CASSHGGTGLQPQHF	TGTGCCAGCAGTCACGGGGGGACAGGCCTGCAGCCCCAGCATTTT
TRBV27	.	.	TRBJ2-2	CASRMGGSYGELFF	TGTGCCAGCAGGATGGGGGGATCCTACGGGGAGCTGTTTTTT
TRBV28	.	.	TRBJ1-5	CASSVVGRPDDQPQHF	TGTGCCAGCAGTGTAGTGGGGAGACCTGATGATCAGCCCCAGCATTTT
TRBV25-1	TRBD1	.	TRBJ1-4	CASRDRGYEKLFF	TGTGCCAGCAGAGACAGGGGCTATGAAAAACTGTTTTTT
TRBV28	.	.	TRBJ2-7	CASRYGISYEQYF	TGTGCCAGCAGGTACGGGATCTCCTACGAGCAGTACTTC
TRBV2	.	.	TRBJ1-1	CASSEAPNNYPSEAFF	TGTGCCAGCAGTGAAGCGCCAAACAACTACCCGTCTGAAGCTTTCTTT
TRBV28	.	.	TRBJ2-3	CASSLGSGDTQYF	TGTGCCAGCAGTTTGGGTAGCGGAGATACGCAGTATTTT
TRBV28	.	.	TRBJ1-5	CASRDRPYSNQPQHF	TGTGCCAGCAGGGACAGACCTTATAGCAATCAGCCCCAGCATTTT
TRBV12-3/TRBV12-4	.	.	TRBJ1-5	CASSLRGPQHF	TGTGCCAGCAGCCTCAGGGGACCCCAGCATTTT
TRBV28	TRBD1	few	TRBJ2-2	CASSLRPGQGGTGELFF	TGTGCCAGCAGCCTACGCCCGGGACAGGGAGGCACCGGGGAGCTGTTTTTT
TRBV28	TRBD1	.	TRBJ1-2	CASRQGQGLNYGYTF	TGTGCCAGCAGACAGGGACAGGGGTTAAACTATGGCTACACCTTC
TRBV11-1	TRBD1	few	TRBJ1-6	CASSRDSNSPLHF	TGTGCCAGCAGCCGGGACAGTAATTCACCCCTCCACTTT
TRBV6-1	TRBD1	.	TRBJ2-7	CASSEVPDRQNYEQYF	TGTGCCAGCAGTGAAGTTCCGGACAGGCAAAACTACGAGCAGTACTTC
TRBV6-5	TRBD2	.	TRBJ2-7	CASSYLLAGGIEQYF	TGTGCCAGCAGTTACCTTCTAGCGGGGGGTATTGAGCAGTACTTC
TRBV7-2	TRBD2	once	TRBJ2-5	CASSSTSGVWETQYF	TGTGCCAGCAGCTCAACTAGCGGGGTATGGGAGACCCAGTACTTC
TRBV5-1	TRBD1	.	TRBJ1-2	CASSYIQGDGYTF	TGCGCCAGCAGTTATATACAGGGGGATGGCTACACCTTC
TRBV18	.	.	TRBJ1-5	CASSPVQVGQPQHF	TGTGCCAGCTCACCTGTACAGGTGGGTCAGCCCCAGCATTTT
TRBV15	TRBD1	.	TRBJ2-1	CATSRDGGTGAYEQFF	TGTGCCACCAGCAGAGATGGAGGGACAGGGGCCTATGAGCAGTTCTTC